Following are 17 T cell receptor beta chains from one sample sequenced in a study of blood T cell repertoires in COVID-19. Profiling relied on immunoSEQ multiplex PCR, and the TCRdb table lists in-frame clones only, not all of them. The profile covers about 300,000 clones, with about 83% appearing a single time and 0.95% to 1.5% taken by the ten largest. Sequencing input: peripheral blood. These receptors originate from a woman between 50 and 59 years old with acute or convalescent COVID-19.

The J gene is TRBJ1-4, the V gene TRBV6-5; the D is unclear. Germline assignment: CDR1 MNHEY and CDR2 SVGAGI. The length of the CDR3 is 12 residues. The V and J ends lost 8 bases and 7 bases respectively, with 11 bases between them. The DNA for the CDR3 is TGTGCCAGCTGGGGAGGGCTTGAAAAACTGTTTTTT. Translated: CASWGGLEKLFF.

This rearrangement joins TRBV7-2 to TRBJ2-1; D may be TRBD1 (6 bases). Trimming shortened V by 5 bases and J by 4 bases, and 12 bases separated the two germline ends. This CDR3 contains 14 residues. Per the germline V gene, CDR1 is SGHTA and CDR2 is FQGNSA. DNA of the CDR3: TGTGCCAGCAGCCCCCGTGACAGGTACAATGAGCAGTTCTTC. Amino acids: CASSPRDRYNEQFF. Using reference TRBV7-2 and TRBJ2-1 for the parts outside the CDR3, the full variable domain is GAGVSQSPSNKVTEKGKDVELRCDPISGHTALYWYRQSLGQGLEFLIYFQGNSAPDKSGLPSDRFSAERTGGSVSTLTIQRTQQEDSAVYLCASSPRDRYNEQFFGPGTRLTVL.

CDR3 DNA sequence: TGTGCCAGCTCACCAGGGCAGGGGGCTATATACGAGCAGTACTTC. Translation: CASSPGQGAIYEQYF. This chain joins TRBV18 and TRBJ2-7; 8 bases are a match to TRBD1. Losses at the gene ends were 2 bases for V and 4 bases for J; bases not matched to a gene: 7. The CDR3 extends over 15 amino acids. Germline CDR1 KGHSH, CDR2 LQKENI.

This clone was recorded only once. The chain joins TRBV2 to TRBJ1-2, with TRBD1 matching over 7 bases. The CDR3 sequence is 13 residues long. Germline assignment: CDR1 SNHLY and CDR2 FYNNEI. V shed 3 bases and J 8 bases; nucleotides not matched to a gene: 6. CDR3 coding DNA: TGTGCCAGCAGTGACAGGGGGGCTGGGGGCTACACCTTC. Protein product: CASSDRGAGGYTF. Based on the CDR3 plus reference TRBV2 and TRBJ1-2, the full variable domain is EPEVTQTPSHQVTQMGQEVILRCVPISNHLYFYWYRQILGQKVEFLVSFYNNEISEKSEIFDDQFSVERPDGSNFTLKIRSTKLEDSAMYFCASSDRGAGGYTFGSGTRLTVV.

This chain connects TRBV3-1 (or the pseudogene TRBV3-2) to TRBJ2-1; TRBD2 agrees at 12 bases. J lost 8 bases, V lost 3 bases, and 11 bases had no gene match. CDR1 is LGHDT, CDR2 YNNKEL, per germline (reference sequence). CDR3 length: 17 amino acids. Written as DNA, the CDR3 is TGTGCCAGCAGCCACGCATCTAGCGGGGGGGGGAAGGATGAGCAGTTCTTC. It encodes CASSHASSGGGKDEQFF.

The chain carries TRBV5-1 and TRBJ1-6; D gene unclear. Germline loops: CDR1 SGHRS, CDR2 YFSETQ. V was shortened by 6 bases and J by 7 bases, with 14 bases between the two germline ends. This CDR3 is 14 amino acids long. The CDR3 sequence: CASTVAGGNSPLHF. The CDR3 DNA follows: TGCGCCAGCACCGTGGCGGGTGGGAATTCACCCCTCCACTTT.

This chain joins TRBV27 and TRBJ2-7; a possible D gene is TRBD2 (6 bases). CDR1 and CDR2 from the germline V gene are MNHEY and SMNVEV (reference sequence). This CDR3 is 14 amino acids long. Deletions cut 8 bases from V and 0 bases from J, with 14 bases between. The CDR3 nucleotides are TGTGCCAGCTCTTCCTCCGGGAGCTCCTACGAGCAGTACTTC. Its translation: CASSSSGSSYEQYF.

This clone is a singleton in its sample. The CDR3 is CASSRGIGNSPLHF. CDR3 DNA sequence: TGTGCCAGCAGCCGGGGTATTGGAAATTCACCCCTCCACTTT. This chain uses TRBV6-5 with TRBJ1-6; D is ambiguous. This CDR3 has 14 residues. The germline V gene encodes CDR1 MNHEY and CDR2 SVGAGI. Trimming took 6 bases from V and 7 from J, leaving 13 bases between them.

The chain is built from TRBV15 and TRBJ2-5, with TRBD1 matching 10 bases. V shed 8 bases and J 5 bases; nucleotides not matched to a gene: 8. Germline loops: CDR1 LNHNV, CDR2 YYDKDF (reference sequence). CDR3 length: 14 amino acids. CDR3 region: CATGTGVVGETQYF. DNA of the CDR3: TGTGCCACCGGGACAGGGGTAGTAGGGGAGACCCAGTACTTC.

The V and J genes are TRBV10-3 and TRBJ2-1; D is possibly TRBD1 (6 bases). V was clipped by 4 bases and J by 0 bases, with 7 bases between them. CDR3 length equals 14 residues. CDR1 is ENHRY, CDR2 SYGVKD, per germline. Written as DNA, the CDR3 is TGTGCCATCAGTGGGACAGTCTCCTACAATGAGCAGTTCTTC. It specifies CAISGTVSYNEQFF.

V gene TRBV28 combines with J gene TRBJ2-1; 9 bases are shared with TRBD1. CDR1 MDHEN and CDR2 SYDVKM come from the germline V gene. CDR3 length: 13 residues. Trimming at V came to 7 bases and at J to 7 bases, leaving 5 bases not matched to a gene. In nucleotides, the CDR3 is TGTGCCAGCACCCTACAGGGGGCAAATGAGCAGTTCTTC. As protein: CASTLQGANEQFF. The whole variable domain, remainder taken from reference TRBV28 and TRBJ2-1, is DVKVTQSSRYLVKRTGEKVFLECVQDMDHENMFWYRQDPGLGLRLIYFSYDVKMKEKGDIPEGYSVSREKKERFSLILESASTNQTSMYLCASTLQGANEQFFGPGTRLTVL.

The chain has TRBV27 and TRBJ2-2, with D maybe TRBD2 (5 bases). The germline gives CDR1 MNHEY, CDR2 SMNVEV (reference sequence). The CDR3 length is 16 residues. Trimming left V 2 bases short and J 0 bases short, with 10 bases between. The CDR3 spells CASSLPSGSNTGELFF. The CDR3 DNA follows: TGTGCCAGCAGTTTACCCAGCGGATCGAACACCGGGGAGCTGTTTTTT.

The chain recombines TRBV19 with TRBJ1-1, with D unresolved. This CDR3 has 15 amino acids. The V gene's germline CDR1 is LNHDA and CDR2 SQIVND (reference sequence). Between the trimmed V and J ends, which lost 8 bases and 1 base, there was a span of 17 bases. As DNA, the CDR3 is TGTGCCAGTCGCAAAGACTTGGTGGGGAACACTGAAGCTTTCTTT. This codes for CASRKDLVGNTEAFF.

There are a few counts of this clone. The genes are TRBV6-2 or TRBV6-3 and TRBJ2-2; the match to TRBD1 covers 7 bases. This CDR3 has 18 residues. CDR1 is MNHEY, CDR2 SVGEGT, per germline. V trimming: 0 bases; J trimming: 0 bases; junction bases outside the gene matches: 7. The CDR3 nucleotides are TGTGCCAGCAGTTACTCCTTAACCGGGACAGCGAACACCGGGGAGCTGTTTTTT. Encoded protein: CASSYSLTGTANTGELFF.

The chain recombines TRBV18 with TRBJ1-4, with 8 nucleotides matching TRBD1. This CDR3 is built from 14 residues. The germline CDR1 and CDR2 sequences are KGHSH and LQKENI. V lost 6 bases, J lost 9 bases, and 9 bases stayed unmatched. In DNA, the CDR3 is TGTGCCAGCTCTTCCGACAGGGGCGGTAAAAAACTGTTTTTT. Its translation: CASSSDRGGKKLFF. The variable domain in full, with the rest retrieved from reference TRBV18 and TRBJ1-4, is NAGVMQNPRHLVRRRGQEARLRCSPMKGHSHVYWYRQLPEEGLKFMVYLQKENIIDESGMPKERFSAEFPKEGPSILRIQQVVRGDSAAYFCASSSDRGGKKLFFGSGTQLSVL.

The rearrangement uses TRBV5-1 and TRBJ2-2, with D unresolved. Germline lookup yields CDR1 SGHRS and CDR2 YFSETQ. The CDR3 runs to 14 residues. Trimming pared 6 bases from V and 0 bases from J, leaving 9 bases between. The CDR3 is CASKEFANTGELFF. The CDR3 nucleotides read TGCGCCAGCAAGGAGTTCGCGAACACCGGGGAGCTGTTTTTT. Using reference TRBV5-1 and TRBJ2-2 for the parts outside the CDR3, the full variable domain is KAGVTQTPRYLIKTRGQQVTLSCSPISGHRSVSWYQQTPGQGLQFLFEYFSETQRNKGNFPGRFSGRQFSNSRSEMNVSTLELGDSALYLCASKEFANTGELFFGEGSRLTVL.

The chain employs TRBV6-1 and TRBJ2-1; 16 bases agree with TRBD2. V trimming: 4 bases; J trimming: 1 base; junction bases outside the gene matches: 4. The CDR3 covers 18 residues. Looked up from germline, CDR1 is MNHNS and CDR2 is SASEGT. The CDR3 loop is CASSAGLAGGWSYNEQFF. DNA of the CDR3: TGTGCCAGCAGTGCGGGACTAGCGGGAGGGTGGTCCTACAATGAGCAGTTCTTC.